This T cell receptor (beta chain) appears in the sequencing data of a study of cytomegalovirus exposure and HLA in healthy donors. Study observations and caveats: In a later analysis, TCR beta V- and J-gene trimming showed a link to a missense DCLRE1C variant. Cytomegalovirus association was assigned to approximately 160 TCR beta chains. Analysis performed later showed TCR beta chains linked to HLA being more clonally expanded than equally common others.

Per the germline V gene, CDR1 is LGHNA and CDR2 is YNFKEQ. V lost 5 bases, J lost 1 base, and 5 bases stayed unmatched. This CDR3 contains 16 residues. The study ran its PCR with 60 Vbeta and 13 Jbeta primers. Data came from immunoSEQ multiplex PCR; TCRdb stores just in-frame clones and leaves some out. The sample has 170,000 or so clones; almost 85% are singletons. Concerning this clone: Its antigen remains unknown.

The gene calls are TRBV4-2 and TRBJ2-3, with TRBD2 identical over 11 bases. Sequenced material: PBMCs. This clonotype was sampled from a woman aged 50 to 65 in good health and CMV-seronegative. The CDR3 protein is CASSLAGGQGTDTQYF. CDR3 in DNA: TGTGCCAGCAGCTTAGCGGGAGGGCAGGGCACAGATACGCAGTATTTT.